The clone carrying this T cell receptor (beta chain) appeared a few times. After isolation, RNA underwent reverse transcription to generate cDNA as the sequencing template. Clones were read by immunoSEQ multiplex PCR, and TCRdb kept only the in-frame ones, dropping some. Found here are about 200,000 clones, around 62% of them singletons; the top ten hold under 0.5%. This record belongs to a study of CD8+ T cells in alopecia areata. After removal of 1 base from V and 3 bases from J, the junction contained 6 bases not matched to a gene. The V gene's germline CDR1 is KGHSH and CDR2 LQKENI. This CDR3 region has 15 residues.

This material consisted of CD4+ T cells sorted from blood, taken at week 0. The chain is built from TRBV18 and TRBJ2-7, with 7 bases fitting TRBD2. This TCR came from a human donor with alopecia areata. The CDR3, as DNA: TGTGCCAGCTCACCACTCCCAGCGGGGAACTACGAGCAGTACTTC. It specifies CASSPLPAGNYEQYF. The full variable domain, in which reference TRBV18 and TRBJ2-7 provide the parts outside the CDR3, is NAGVMQNPRHLVRRRGQEARLRCSPMKGHSHVYWYRQLPEEGLKFMVYLQKENIIDESGMPKERFSAEFPKEGPSILRIQQVVRGDSAAYFCASSPLPAGNYEQYFGPGTRLTVT.